A selection of T cell receptor beta chains follows, all from one sample in a study of blood T cell repertoires in COVID-19. Here immunoSEQ multiplex PCR was the method, and the copy in TCRdb shows in-frame clones only, minus some. The data hold fewer than 60,000 clones, with 86% observed a single time. Sequences were obtained from peripheral blood. Receptors were obtained from a woman over 75 with acute or convalescent COVID-19. Each CDR3 is given with its conserved first and last residue. A D gene is named only where the DNA matches it firmly. Clone size is not always given. Where it is, it says once, few, many or a class for expanded clones.

D: TRBD1; size: -; V: TRBV28; J: TRBJ1-2; DNA: TGTGCCAGCAGACGGGACAGAGTCAGTGGCTACACCTTC; CDR3: CASRRDRVSGYTF
D: TRBD1; size: once; V: TRBV19; J: TRBJ1-6; DNA: TGTGCCAGTAGCGGACAGGGGTTCGGCTCCTATAATTCACCCCTCCACTTT; CDR3: CASSGQGFGSYNSPLHF
D: TRBD2; size: -; V: TRBV7-8; J: TRBJ2-1; DNA: TGTGCCAGCAGCTCCCCCGGGAGGACTAGCCGGCTTAATGAGCAGTTCTTC; CDR3: CASSSPGRTSRLNEQFF
D: TRBD1; size: -; V: TRBV3-1/TRBV3-2; J: TRBJ2-5; DNA: TGTGCCAGCAGCCAAGGGACAGGGGTTGGTCAAGAGACCCAGTACTTC; CDR3: CASSQGTGVGQETQYF
D: -; size: -; V: TRBV12-3/TRBV12-4; J: TRBJ2-4; DNA: TGTGCCAGCAGCAAGACAGCCCAAAACATTCAGTACTTC; CDR3: CASSKTAQNIQYF
D: -; size: -; V: TRBV15; J: TRBJ1-1; DNA: TGTGCCACCATTCCCTCCGTCAACTGGGAGGTCATGAACACTGAAGCTTTCTTT; CDR3: CATIPSVNWEVMNTEAFF
D: -; size: few; V: TRBV30; J: TRBJ1-3; DNA: TGTGCCTGGAGTAGGACAGCGGGAAACACCATATATTTT; CDR3: CAWSRTAGNTIYF
D: -; size: -; V: TRBV21-1; J: TRBJ1-2; DNA: TGTGCCAGCAGCGGACCGGGACAGGTAGATGGCTACACCTTC; CDR3: CASSGPGQVDGYTF
D: TRBD2; size: -; V: TRBV28; J: TRBJ2-1; DNA: TGTGCCAGCAGTTCTTTCGGGGGGGGGAGAAATGAGCAGTTCTTC; CDR3: CASSSFGGGRNEQFF
D: TRBD1; size: -; V: TRBV19; J: TRBJ1-5; DNA: TGTGCCAGTAGTATTGAGGGACAGGCAAATCAGCCCCAGCATTTT; CDR3: CASSIEGQANQPQHF
D: -; size: -; V: TRBV9; J: TRBJ2-5; DNA: TGTGCCAGCAGCGTAGCCCCAGCGGGCCAAGAGACCCAGTACTTC; CDR3: CASSVAPAGQETQYF
D: TRBD2; size: -; V: TRBV20-1; J: TRBJ2-1; DNA: TGCAGTGCTAGTACACTAGCGGGGGGGAACAATGAGCAGTTCTTC; CDR3: CSASTLAGGNNEQFF
D: -; size: -; V: TRBV7-9; J: TRBJ2-3; DNA: TGTGCCAGCAGCTCGACTTCTCTTGGCACAGATACGCAGTATTTT; CDR3: CASSSTSLGTDTQYF
D: -; size: -; V: TRBV4-1; J: TRBJ2-3; DNA: TGCGCCAGCAGCCAAGTGGCAGGGGAAACAGATACGCAGTATTTT; CDR3: CASSQVAGETDTQYF
D: TRBD1; size: -; V: TRBV11-2; J: TRBJ2-3; DNA: TGTGCCAGCAGCCCCCCCCGGGACAGGGTGACAGATACGCAGTATTTT; CDR3: CASSPPRDRVTDTQYF
D: TRBD2; size: -; V: TRBV5-4; J: TRBJ2-3; DNA: TGTGCCAGCAGCACACGGGGGGGGCAGTATACGCAGTATTTT; CDR3: CASSTRGGQYTQYF
D: -; size: -; V: TRBV9; J: TRBJ2-1; DNA: TGTGCCAGCAGCGTAGCTGTGACTAGTCTAAATGAGCAGTTCTTC; CDR3: CASSVAVTSLNEQFF
D: TRBD1; size: -; V: TRBV6-6; J: TRBJ1-2; DNA: TGTGCCAGCAGCAGGACAGGGGGAACCTCAAACTATGGCTACACCTTC; CDR3: CASSRTGGTSNYGYTF
D: -; size: few; V: TRBV7-3; J: TRBJ1-6; DNA: TGTGCCAGCAGCCGTACAGGGAGCCTTTCACCCCTCCACTTT; CDR3: CASSRTGSLSPLHF
D: TRBD2; size: -; V: TRBV14; J: TRBJ2-1; DNA: TGTGCCAGCAGCCAAGGGCGGGCTAGCGGGAGATCCTACAATGAGCAGTTCTTC; CDR3: CASSQGRASGRSYNEQFF